The rows below give T cell receptor beta chains drawn from one sample of a study of graft-versus-host responses after intestinal transplantation. The protocol was immunoSEQ multiplex PCR, while the TCRdb copy is restricted to in-frame clones and leaves out a portion. Among some 100,000 clones listed, 85% to 95% were seen once. Which antigens these TCRs recognize remains unknown. The starting material was unstimulated CD8+ T cells sorted from spleen or lymph node cells, obtained before transplant. These receptors all stem from a human donor who was the organ donor for an intestinal transplant. The CDR3 runs from the conserved cysteine through the conserved F or W. Fields, in order: V gene, CDR3 length, CDR3 protein.

TRBV10-2	14	CASSESRQGSPLHF
TRBV27	13	CASSLGQNTEAFF
TRBV6-5	16	CASSYSGRGEDYGYTF
TRBV7-9	13	CASSFWGGDEQFF
TRBV13	14	CASSSGQGIYGYTF
TRBV27	13	CASSFFMNTEAFF
TRBV14	15	CASSQSSLADYEQYF
TRBV10-2	12	CASQGGDTEAFF
TRBV7-6	15	CASSLAAAGLSEQYF
TRBV25-1	14	CASSLRWWAGGYTF